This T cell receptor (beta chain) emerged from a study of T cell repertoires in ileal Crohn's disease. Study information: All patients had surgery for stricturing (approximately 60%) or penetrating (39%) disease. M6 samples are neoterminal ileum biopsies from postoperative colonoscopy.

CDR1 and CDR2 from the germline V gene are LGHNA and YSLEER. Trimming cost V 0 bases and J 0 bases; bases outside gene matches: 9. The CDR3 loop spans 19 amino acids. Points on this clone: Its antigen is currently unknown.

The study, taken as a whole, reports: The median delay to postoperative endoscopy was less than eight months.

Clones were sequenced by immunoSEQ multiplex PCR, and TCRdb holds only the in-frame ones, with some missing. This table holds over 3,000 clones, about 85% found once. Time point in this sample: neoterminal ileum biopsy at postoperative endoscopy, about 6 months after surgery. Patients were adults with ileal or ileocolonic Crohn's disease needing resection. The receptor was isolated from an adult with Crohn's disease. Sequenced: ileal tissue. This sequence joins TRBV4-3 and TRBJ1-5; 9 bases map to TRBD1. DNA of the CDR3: TGCGCCAGCAGCCAAGATGCCGGGACAGGGCTGGATAGCAATCAGCCCCAGCATTTT. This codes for CASSQDAGTGLDSNQPQHF.